The 15 T cell receptor beta chains below were found in one sample sequenced in a study of a mutant IDH1 vaccine in newly diagnosed glioma. Data came from immunoSEQ multiplex PCR; TCRdb stores just in-frame clones and leaves some out. The data contain 88,000 or so clones, 65% to 90% of them singletons. The antigens for these receptors are not known. The time point: week 23, last vaccination. A single vaccine dose contained 300 ug of mutant IDH1 20-mer peptide, and topical imiquimod was used with it. The input for sequencing was PBMCs, taken from a glioma patient whose treatment included an IDH1 peptide vaccine. The receptors shown here come from a man aged 30-40 years with glioma. Some clones in this sample may be carry-over from other donors' samples.

This chain links TRBV15 with TRBJ1-5; D gene uncertain. CDR1 and CDR2 from the germline V gene are LNHNV and YYDKDF (reference sequence). Trimming stripped 5 bases from V and 5 bases from J, with 13 bases between. The CDR3 has 14 amino acids. In nucleotides, the CDR3 is TGTGCCACCAGCCCCCGAACCAGGCATCAGCCCCAGCATTTT. Translation gives CATSPRTRHQPQHF.

The V gene is TRBV9, the J gene TRBJ2-7, with 9 bases aligning to TRBD2. Germline V gene lookup returns CDR1 SGDLS and CDR2 YYNGEE. The V segment lost 4 bases and the J segment 2 bases; nucleotides outside the gene matches: 7. This CDR3 has 15 residues. The CDR3 is CASSPRLAATYEQYF. In DNA, the CDR3 is TGTGCCAGCAGCCCTCGACTAGCGGCCACCTACGAGCAGTACTTC.

This rearrangement joins TRBV19 to TRBJ2-7; D remains unclear. Germline V gene lookup returns CDR1 LNHDA and CDR2 SQIVND (reference sequence). This CDR3 contains 14 residues. V was clipped by 3 bases and J by 0 bases, with 9 bases between them. CDR3 residues: CASSMDQYSYEQYF. CDR3 bases: TGTGCCAGTAGTATGGACCAATACTCCTACGAGCAGTACTTC. Filled out from reference TRBV19 and TRBJ2-7, the complete variable domain reads DGGITQSPKYLFRKEGQNVTLSCEQNLNHDAMYWYRQDPGQGLRLIYYSQIVNDFQKGDIAEGYSVSREKKESFPLTVTSAQKNPTAFYLCASSMDQYSYEQYFGPGTRLTVT.

This clone was counted a single time. DNA for the CDR3: TGTGCCAGCAGCTTGGCAGGGGGCGATGAAAAACTGTTTTTT. This translates into CASSLAGGDEKLFF. This rearrangement joins TRBV5-5 to TRBJ1-4, with 8 bases that match TRBD1. Germline loops: CDR1 SGHKS, CDR2 YYEKEE (reference sequence). The CDR3 covers 14 residues. The ends lost 0 bases at V and 6 bases at J; junction bases unmatched: 1. Complete variable domain (other parts from reference TRBV5-5 and TRBJ1-4): DAGVTQSPTHLIKTRGQQVTLRCSPISGHKSVSWYQQVLGQGPQFIFQYYEKEERGRGNFPDRFSARQFPNYSSELNVNALLLGDSALYLCASSLAGGDEKLFFGSGTQLSVL.

This clone was detected only once. The V gene is TRBV10-3, the J gene TRBJ1-6; D unclear. Germline V gene sequence: CDR1 ENHRY, CDR2 SYGVKD. Trimming took 9 bases from V and 7 from J, leaving 13 bases between them. This CDR3 has 13 residues. Written as DNA, the CDR3 is TGTGCCATAAAAAGGACGGAAAATTCACCCCTCCACTTT. This translates into CAIKRTENSPLHF.

The J gene is TRBJ2-1, the V gene TRBV28, with no clear D. CDR1 is MDHEN and CDR2 is SYDVKM in the germline V gene. Trimming took off 5 bases at V and 9 bases at J, with 14 bases between the two ends. This CDR3 has 13 amino acids. The CDR3 DNA reads TGTGCCAGCAGTCAGACACGGGTGGGTGAGCAGTTCTTC. This sequence encodes CASSQTRVGEQFF.

The chain joins TRBV5-1 to TRBJ2-7, with 7 bases that match TRBD1. The germline V gene has CDR1 SGHRS and CDR2 YFSETQ. The V and J ends lost 4 bases and 4 bases, in that order; junction bases with no gene match: 5. The CDR3 loop spans 13 amino acids. In DNA, the CDR3 is TGCGCCAGCAGCGACCCGACAGGGTACGAGCAGTACTTC. This gives the protein CASSDPTGYEQYF.

This clone occurred once. The chain joins TRBV6-5 to TRBJ1-5; 7 bases map to TRBD1. The CDR3 is 14 amino acids. Germline V gene data show CDR1 as MNHEY and CDR2 as SVGAGI. Germline trimming cut 5 bases from V and 3 bases from J; bases unmatched to any gene: 4. The CDR3 DNA is TGTGCCAGCAGTCCAGGGGGGTTCAATCAGCCCCAGCATTTT. It codes for CASSPGGFNQPQHF.

The chain is built from TRBV9 and TRBJ2-7; 9 bases fit TRBD1. This CDR3 is 14 amino acids long. After removal of 4 bases from V and 3 bases from J, the junction contained 5 bases not matched to a gene. Germline CDR1 and CDR2: SGDLS and YYNGEE. The CDR3 coding sequence is TGTGCCAGCAGCATGACAGGGGGAAGCTACGAGCAGTACTTC. The encoded protein is CASSMTGGSYEQYF.

J is TRBJ2-2 and V is TRBV19; unclear D gene. V lost 6 bases and J 3 bases, leaving 5 bases between the germline ends. From germline, CDR1 is LNHDA and CDR2 SQIVND (reference sequence). CDR3 size: 12 residues. As DNA, the CDR3 is TGTGCCAGTAGCTCGGACACCGGGGAGCTGTTTTTT. This encodes CASSSDTGELFF.

This chain joins TRBV5-1 and TRBJ1-2; tentatively, D is TRBD1 (6 bases). V dropped 1 base and J dropped 2 bases, with 9 bases sitting between them. Germline V CDR1 and CDR2: SGHRS, YFSETQ. CDR3 length equals 14 residues. Here the CDR3 DNA reads TGCGCCAGCAGCTTGCTCAGGGGCAACTATGGCTACACCTTC. Its protein is CASSLLRGNYGYTF.

This clone was seen only a few times. This rearrangement joins TRBV28 to TRBJ1-2; tentatively, D is TRBD1 (5 bases). The V gene's germline CDR1 is MDHEN and CDR2 SYDVKM. V was clipped by 3 bases and J by 8 bases, with 13 bases between them. The CDR3 is made up of 13 amino acids. CDR3 region: CASSLSGAPGYTF. CDR3 DNA: TGTGCCAGCAGTTTGAGCGGGGCGCCCGGCTACACCTTC.

The chain is built from TRBV19 and TRBJ1-1, with 7 bases aligning to TRBD1. Germline V lookup: CDR1 LNHDA, CDR2 SQIVND (reference sequence). Losses at the gene ends were 4 bases for V and 11 bases for J; bases not matched to a gene: 7. This CDR3 spans 12 amino acids. The CDR3 DNA is TGTGCCAGTAGTAAGGGGGCGAGAGGCGCTTTCTTT. This encodes CASSKGARGAFF.

A single count supports this clone. This chain links TRBV10-2 with TRBJ2-2; D may be TRBD2 (6 bases). V was cut by 10 bases and J by 4 bases, with 16 bases left in between. The CDR3 runs 14 residues. The germline CDR1 and CDR2 sequences are WSHSY and SAAADI. CDR3 coding DNA: TGCGCCACTACTTATGCCGGGAGCACCGGGGAGCTGTTTTTT. Its protein is CATTYAGSTGELFF.

CDR3 coding DNA: TGCGCCAGCAGCCAGTTGAGGGGGATTGACCAGCCCCAGCATTTT. This gives the protein CASSQLRGIDQPQHF. The chain employs TRBV4-1 and TRBJ1-5; D is perhaps TRBD1 (6 bases). Trimming removed 3 bases from V and 7 bases from J, with 16 bases in between. In germline, CDR1 is MGHRA, CDR2 YSYEKL. CDR3 size: 15 residues.